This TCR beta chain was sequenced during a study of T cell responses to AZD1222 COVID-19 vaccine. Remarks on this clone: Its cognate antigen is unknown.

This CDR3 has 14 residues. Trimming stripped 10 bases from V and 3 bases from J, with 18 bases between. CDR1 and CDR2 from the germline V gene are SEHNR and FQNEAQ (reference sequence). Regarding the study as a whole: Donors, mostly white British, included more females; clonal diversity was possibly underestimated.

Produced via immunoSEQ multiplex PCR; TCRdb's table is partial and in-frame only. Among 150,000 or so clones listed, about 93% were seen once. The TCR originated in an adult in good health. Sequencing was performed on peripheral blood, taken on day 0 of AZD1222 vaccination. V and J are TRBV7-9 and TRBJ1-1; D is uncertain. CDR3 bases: TGTGCCACCCGAACCCGGCCCGGGGACACTGAAGCTTTCTTT. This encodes CATRTRPGDTEAFF.